This T cell receptor (beta chain) was found in a study of blood T cell repertoires in COVID-19. Whole-study context: The cDNA or gDNA used as material had been derived from T cells, B-cell-depleted T cells, or PBMCs.

This clone was detected once. There are 16 residues in the CDR3. V trimming: 6 bases; J trimming: 3 bases; junction bases outside the gene matches: 13. Germline CDR1 is MNHEY and CDR2 is SMNVEV (reference sequence). Authors' data handling: Amplification of reference gene primers provided the estimated nucleated cell counts. Sequencing used immunoSEQ multiplex PCR; TCRdb keeps in-frame clones, though not all of them. That table supplies the V and J calls and clone size; D and trimming were determined from the DNA. This sample carries 200,000 to 250,000 clones, around 85% of them seen once, and the ten largest clones take about 2.2%.

The TCR comes from a woman aged 45-60 years with acute or convalescent COVID-19. The chain recombines TRBV27 with TRBJ2-7; 8 nucleotides match TRBD1. The sample taken for sequencing was peripheral blood. CDR3 sequence (DNA): TGTGCCAGCAGCCCTGACAGGGGAACACTAAGCTACGAGCAGTACTTC. Its translation: CASSPDRGTLSYEQYF.